Each of the 16 T cell receptor beta chains below was sequenced from the same sample in a study of blood T cells in healthy people across ages (dated by TCRdb to about 2015). Library generation was performed with 5' RACE. This sample was sequenced with an Illumina HiSeq 2500. A second PCR of about 6 to 11 cycles was run with a J-beta primer mix and a sample-barcoded 5' primer. TCRdb reran the public reads through fastp at Q25 and MiXCR, keeping productive beta chains. Every CDR3 protein is listed once, alongside the most common genes and DNA of its rows. Here the sample has approximately 1.5 million distinct CDR3 sequences; about 35% occur a single time. Around 11% of the sample is in the top ten clones. Sample: blood. These receptors were obtained from a woman aged 25 to 39 in good health.

The chain combines TRBV6-1 with TRBJ2-5; TRBD2 agrees at 14 bases. The V segment lost 6 bases and the J segment 4 bases; nucleotides outside the gene matches: 13. Germline V gene lookup returns CDR1 MNHNS and CDR2 SASEGT. The CDR3 spans 18 residues. The CDR3 DNA reads as TGTGCCAGCAGCCCCGCCGGGACTAGCGGGAGTGCGCGAGAGACCCAGTACTTC. Translating it yields CASSPAGTSGSARETQYF.

Here the CDR3 reads CSARDRTYNYGYTF. The DNA of the CDR3 is TGCAGTGCTAGGGACAGGACCTACAACTATGGCTACACCTTC. The chain couples TRBV20-1 to TRBJ1-2, with 7 bases aligning to TRBD1. V lost 3 bases, J lost 2 bases, and 6 bases stayed unmatched. Germline assignment: CDR1 DFQATT and CDR2 SNEGSKA (reference sequence). This CDR3 comprises 14 residues.

The chain is built from TRBV20-1 and TRBJ2-1; maybe TRBD1 (6 bases). The CDR3 has 15 amino acids. Germline CDR1 and CDR2: DFQATT and SNEGSKA (reference sequence). The ends were cut back, 6 bases at V and 0 bases at J, with 15 bases in the middle. CDR3 in DNA: TGCAGTGCGGAGACAGGAAGCTTCTCCTACAATGAGCAGTTCTTC. Protein product: CSAETGSFSYNEQFF.

This clonotype was seen only once. Sequence at one end of the junction differs from germline and may be a read error. This chain connects TRBV10-3 to TRBJ2-1, with 10 bases fitting TRBD2. Germline CDR1 and CDR2: ENHRY and SYGVKD. This CDR3 has 16 residues. CDR3 bases: TGTGCCATCAGTGCAAACAGCGGGAGGGCCTATAATGAGCAGTTCTTC. Protein: CAISANSGRAYNEQFF.

This clonotype has more than one count but fewer than ten. The chain links TRBV7-8 to TRBJ2-2, with D perhaps assigned TRBD1 or TRBD2 (5 bases each). Trimming cost V 5 bases and J 4 bases, with 8 bases left between them. The CDR3 extends over 13 amino acids. Germline V gene data show CDR1 as SGHVS and CDR2 as FQNEAQ. The DNA for the CDR3 is TGTGCCAGCAGCCGGGACGGCACCGGGGAGCTGTTTTTT. Translation: CASSRDGTGELFF.

This sequence joins TRBV6-2 or TRBV6-3 and TRBJ1-2, with TRBD1 as a possible D gene (5 bases). The CDR3 runs 12 residues. V was pared by 7 bases and J by 4 bases, with 10 bases between. In germline, CDR1 is MNHEY, CDR2 SVGEGT. CDR3 nucleotides: TGTGCCAGCACCCCAGGGCTCTATGGCTACACCTTC. It codes for CASTPGLYGYTF.

The chain's CDR3 is CASTISGGAEETQYF. CDR3 bases: TGTGCCAGCACCATTAGCGGGGGGGCCGAGGAGACCCAGTACTTC. The chain couples TRBV7-8 to TRBJ2-5; 11 bases match TRBD2. The V gene's germline CDR1 is SGHVS and CDR2 FQNEAQ. The CDR3 spans 15 residues. The junction had 9 bases not matched to a gene; V was cut back by 7 bases and J by 5 bases.

This clonotype was detected a few times. The chain uses TRBV12-3 or TRBV12-4 and TRBJ1-4; weak D call: TRBD1 (6 bases). This CDR3 is built from 14 residues. V was trimmed by 6 bases and J by 3 bases, leaving 11 bases between them. Here the CDR3 reads CASSPGTPNEKLFF. The CDR3 DNA follows: TGTGCCAGCAGCCCAGGGACACCTAATGAAAAACTGTTTTTT.

The gene calls are TRBV2 and TRBJ2-1; 10 nucleotides line up with TRBD1. Germline CDR1 and CDR2: SNHLY and FYNNEI. V was pared by 9 bases and J by 7 bases, with 9 bases of the junction left unmatched. This CDR3 contains 14 residues. This chain's CDR3 is CASTETGGWNEQFF. The CDR3 coding sequence is TGTGCCAGTACCGAGACAGGGGGCTGGAATGAGCAGTTCTTC.

This clonotype was counted between two and nine times. The chain has TRBV27 and TRBJ2-3; 7 bases align to TRBD1. The germline CDR1 and CDR2 sequences are MNHEY and SMNVEV (reference sequence). V lost 4 bases, J lost 2 bases, and 6 bases stayed unmatched. The CDR3 has 15 amino acids. CDR3 region: CASSSGTAPTDTQYF. In DNA form, the CDR3 reads TGTGCCAGCAGTTCGGGGACAGCCCCCACAGATACGCAGTATTTT.

The chain employs TRBV6-6 and TRBJ2-7; maybe TRBD2 (7 bases). Germline loops: CDR1 MNHNY, CDR2 SVGAGI (reference sequence). CDR3 length: 15 residues. V dropped 2 bases and J dropped 3 bases, with 14 bases sitting between them. In DNA form, the CDR3 reads TGTGCCAGCAGTTACAGTAGGGGGGAGGGCTACGAGCAGTACTTC. It translates to CASSYSRGEGYEQYF.

This clonotype has only a few counts. The chain couples TRBV7-9 to TRBJ2-5; a possible D gene is TRBD1 (6 bases). Germline lookup yields CDR1 SEHNR and CDR2 FQNEAQ (reference sequence). This CDR3 contains 14 residues. The V end lost 10 bases, the J end lost 1 base, and 16 bases lay between the germline ends. The CDR3 region is CAIQLGASQETQYF. DNA of the CDR3: TGTGCCATCCAGTTGGGGGCAAGCCAAGAGACCCAGTACTTC. The full variable domain, with the rest looked up from reference TRBV7-9 and TRBJ2-5, is DTGVSQNPRHKITKRGQNVTFRCDPISEHNRLYWYRQTLGQGPEFLTYFQNEAQLEKSRLLSDRFSAERPKGSFSTLEIQRTEQGDSAMYLCAIQLGASQETQYFGPGTRLLVL.

This clonotype was counted a few times. This chain links TRBV7-6 with TRBJ1-1; no reliable D call. There are 15 residues in the CDR3. Trimming took off 1 base at V and 1 base at J, with 10 bases between the two ends. Germline loops: CDR1 SGHVS, CDR2 FNYEAQ. CDR3 in DNA: TGTGCCAGCAGCTTAGATAGGAACAGGAACACTGAAGCTTTCTTT. This sequence encodes CASSLDRNRNTEAFF.

To note about this clonotype: Mismatch with germline at one junction end may stem from a read error. The V and J genes are TRBV4-1 and TRBJ2-6; D possibly corresponds to TRBD1 (5 bases). Germline loops: CDR1 MGHRA, CDR2 YSYEKL. CDR3 length equals 15 residues. The CDR3, as DNA: TGCGTCAGCAGCCACCAGGGCTCCGGGGCCAACGTCCTGACTTTC. It codes for CVSSHQGSGANVLTF.

The chain links TRBV4-1 to TRBJ2-1; the match to TRBD1 covers 7 bases. V shed 4 bases and J 5 bases; nucleotides not matched to a gene: 14. The CDR3 runs 17 residues. The germline CDR1 and CDR2 sequences are MGHRA and YSYEKL. Here the CDR3 reads CASSRAPGPGGNNEQFF. CDR3 nucleotides: TGCGCCAGCAGCCGGGCACCGGGACCAGGGGGTAACAATGAGCAGTTCTTC.

Of note for this clonotype: This may be a read error, as it is one base from a much larger clone. This rearrangement joins TRBV20-1 to TRBJ1-6; D is ambiguous. The CDR3 consists of 16 residues. CDR1 DFQATT and CDR2 SNEGSKA come from the germline V gene (reference sequence). V lost 2 bases and J 5 bases, leaving 16 bases between the germline ends. CDR3 DNA sequence: TGCAGTGCTAGACCCCGGAACCGGACCGATAATTCACCCCTCCACTTT. Translating gives CSARPRNRTDNSPLHF.